This TCR beta chain was identified in a study of OX40 agonist ivuxolimab in advanced cancers. Looking at the study overall: Checkpoint inhibitors had been given previously to approximately 41% of patients. Among those treated, three patients had partial responses, one with hepatocellular carcinoma and two with cutaneous melanoma. Study conclusions and caveats: Expanded clones belonging to CD8+ T cells outnumbered, on average, those of CD4+. Normalized T-cell clonal expansion was also low in some nonresponders.

About this clone itself: Its antigen remains unknown.

Germline values: CDR1 LNHDA, CDR2 SQIVND (reference sequence). This CDR3 is built from 12 residues. Trimming pared 9 bases from V and 8 bases from J, leaving 14 bases between. The method was immunoSEQ multiplex PCR; TCRdb's version includes in-frame clones alone and lacks a portion of them. Altogether roughly 20,000 clones are present, approximately 87% being singletons, with the ten largest covering 35% to 40%. This specimen consisted of CD4+ or CD8+ T cells sorted from blood, obtained in a trial of the OX40 agonist ivuxolimab. The rearrangement uses TRBV19 and TRBJ2-1; D is uncertain. This TCR was sampled from an adult with an advanced solid tumor such as melanoma, head and neck, liver or kidney cancer. This chain's CDR3 is CASRVAWDEQFF. The CDR3 DNA follows: TGTGCCAGCCGAGTGGCCTGGGATGAGCAGTTCTTC.